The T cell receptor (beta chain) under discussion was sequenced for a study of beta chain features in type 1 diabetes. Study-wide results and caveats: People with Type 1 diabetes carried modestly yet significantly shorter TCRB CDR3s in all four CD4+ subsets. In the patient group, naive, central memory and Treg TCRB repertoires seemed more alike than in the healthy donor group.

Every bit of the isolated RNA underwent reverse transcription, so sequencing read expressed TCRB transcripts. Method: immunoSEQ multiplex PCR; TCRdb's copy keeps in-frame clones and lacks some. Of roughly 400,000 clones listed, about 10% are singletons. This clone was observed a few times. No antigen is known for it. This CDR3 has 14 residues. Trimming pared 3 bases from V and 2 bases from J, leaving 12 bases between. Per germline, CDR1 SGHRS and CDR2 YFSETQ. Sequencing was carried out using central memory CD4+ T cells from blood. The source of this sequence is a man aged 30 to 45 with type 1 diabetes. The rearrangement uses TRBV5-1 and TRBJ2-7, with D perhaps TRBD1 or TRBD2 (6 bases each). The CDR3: CASSSPRGAYEQYF. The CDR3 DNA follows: TGCGCCAGCAGCTCCCCAAGGGGGGCCTACGAGCAGTACTTC.